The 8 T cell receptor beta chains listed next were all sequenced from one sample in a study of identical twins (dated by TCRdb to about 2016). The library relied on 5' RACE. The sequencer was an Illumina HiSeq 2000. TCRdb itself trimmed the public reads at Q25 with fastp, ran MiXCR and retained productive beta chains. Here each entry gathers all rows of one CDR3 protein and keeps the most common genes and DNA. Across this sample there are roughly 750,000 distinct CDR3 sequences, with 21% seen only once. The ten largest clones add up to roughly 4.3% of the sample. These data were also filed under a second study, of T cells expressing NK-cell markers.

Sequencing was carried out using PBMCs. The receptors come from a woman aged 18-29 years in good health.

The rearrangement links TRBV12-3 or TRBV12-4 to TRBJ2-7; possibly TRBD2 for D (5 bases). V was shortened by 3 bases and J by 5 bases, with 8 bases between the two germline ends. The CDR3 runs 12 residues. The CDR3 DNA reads TGTGCCAGCAGTTTTGCGGGCCACGAGCAGTACTTC. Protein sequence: CASSFAGHEQYF.

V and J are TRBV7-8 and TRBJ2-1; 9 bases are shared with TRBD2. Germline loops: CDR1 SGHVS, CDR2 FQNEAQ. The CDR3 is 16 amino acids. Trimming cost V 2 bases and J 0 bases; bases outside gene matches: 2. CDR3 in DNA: TGTGCCAGCAGCTTATTAGCGGGGGTCTCCTACAATGAGCAGTTCTTC. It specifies CASSLLAGVSYNEQFF.

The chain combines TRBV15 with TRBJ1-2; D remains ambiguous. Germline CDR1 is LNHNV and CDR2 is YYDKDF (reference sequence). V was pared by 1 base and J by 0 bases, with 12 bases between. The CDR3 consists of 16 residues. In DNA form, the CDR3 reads TGTGCCACCAGCAGAGCAGTGGGATTCTCTAACTATGGCTACACCTTC. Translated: CATSRAVGFSNYGYTF.

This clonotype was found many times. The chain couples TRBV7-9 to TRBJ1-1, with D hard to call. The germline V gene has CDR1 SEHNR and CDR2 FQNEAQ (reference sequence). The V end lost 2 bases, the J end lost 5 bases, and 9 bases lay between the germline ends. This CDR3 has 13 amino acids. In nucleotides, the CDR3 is TGTGCCAGCAGCTTACGGCCGGCGACTGAAGCTTTCTTT. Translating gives CASSLRPATEAFF. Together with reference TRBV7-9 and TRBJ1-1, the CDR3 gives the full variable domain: DTGVSQNPRHKITKRGQNVTFRCDPISEHNRLYWYRQTLGQGPEFLTYFQNEAQLEKSRLLSDRFSAERPKGSFSTLEIQRTEQGDSAMYLCASSLRPATEAFFGQGTRLTVV.

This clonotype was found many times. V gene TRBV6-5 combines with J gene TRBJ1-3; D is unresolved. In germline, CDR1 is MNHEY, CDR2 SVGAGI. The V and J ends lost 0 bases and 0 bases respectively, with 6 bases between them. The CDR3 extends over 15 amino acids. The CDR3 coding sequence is TGTGCCAGCAGTTACTCTATCTCCTCTGGAAACACCATATATTTT. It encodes CASSYSISSGNTIYF.

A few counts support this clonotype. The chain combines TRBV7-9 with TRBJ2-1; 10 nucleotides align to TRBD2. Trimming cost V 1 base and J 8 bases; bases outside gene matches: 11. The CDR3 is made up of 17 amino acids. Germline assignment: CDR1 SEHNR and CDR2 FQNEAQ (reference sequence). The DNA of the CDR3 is TGTGCCAGCAGCTTAGTGTACGCTAGCGGGAGACGTCATGAGCAGTTCTTC. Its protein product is CASSLVYASGRRHEQFF.

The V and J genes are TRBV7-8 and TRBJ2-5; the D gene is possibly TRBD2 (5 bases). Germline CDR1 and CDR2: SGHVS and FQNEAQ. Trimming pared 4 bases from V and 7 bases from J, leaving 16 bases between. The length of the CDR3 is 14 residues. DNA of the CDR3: TGTGCCAGCAGCTCCGGACTCCGGGAAGGGACCCAGTACTTC. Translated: CASSSGLREGTQYF.

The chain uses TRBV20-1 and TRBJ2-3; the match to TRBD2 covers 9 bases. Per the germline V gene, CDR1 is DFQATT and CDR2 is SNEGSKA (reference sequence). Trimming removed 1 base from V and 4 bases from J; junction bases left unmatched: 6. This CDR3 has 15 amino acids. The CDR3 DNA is TGCAGTGCTAGAGCCCCGGGACTAGCCTCAGATACGCAGTATTTT. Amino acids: CSARAPGLASDTQYF.